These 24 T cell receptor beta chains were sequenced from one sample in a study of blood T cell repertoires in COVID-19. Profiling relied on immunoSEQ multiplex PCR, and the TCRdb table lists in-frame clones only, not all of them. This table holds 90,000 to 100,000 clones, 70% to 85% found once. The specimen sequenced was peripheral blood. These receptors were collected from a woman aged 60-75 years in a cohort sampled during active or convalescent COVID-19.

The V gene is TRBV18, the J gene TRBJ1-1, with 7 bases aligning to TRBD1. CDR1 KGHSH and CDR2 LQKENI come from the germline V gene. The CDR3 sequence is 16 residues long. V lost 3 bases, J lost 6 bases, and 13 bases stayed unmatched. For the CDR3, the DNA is TGTGCCAGCTCACCTACGACAGGGTTACCCCCCGCTGAAGCTTTCTTT. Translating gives CASSPTTGLPPAEAFF. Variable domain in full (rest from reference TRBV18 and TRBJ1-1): NAGVMQNPRHLVRRRGQEARLRCSPMKGHSHVYWYRQLPEEGLKFMVYLQKENIIDESGMPKERFSAEFPKEGPSILRIQQVVRGDSAAYFCASSPTTGLPPAEAFFGQGTRLTVV.

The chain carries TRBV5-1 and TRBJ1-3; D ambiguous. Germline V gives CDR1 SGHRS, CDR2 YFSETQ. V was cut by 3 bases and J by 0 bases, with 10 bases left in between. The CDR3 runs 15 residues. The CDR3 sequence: CASSSRDNSGNTIYF. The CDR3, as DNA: TGCGCCAGCAGCTCCAGAGACAACTCTGGAAACACCATATATTTT.

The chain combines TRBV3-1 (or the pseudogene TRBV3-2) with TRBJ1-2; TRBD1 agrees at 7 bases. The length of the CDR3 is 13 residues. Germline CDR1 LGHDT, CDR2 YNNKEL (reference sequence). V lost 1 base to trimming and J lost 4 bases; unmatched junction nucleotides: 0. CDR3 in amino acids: CASSQGDSYGYTF. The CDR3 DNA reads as TGTGCCAGCAGCCAAGGGGACAGCTATGGCTACACCTTC.

CDR3 protein: CASSVSGGADTQYF. CDR3 bases: TGTGCCAGCAGCGTTAGCGGGGGCGCAGATACGCAGTATTTT. V usage is TRBV7-3 and J usage is TRBJ2-3, with 9 bases identical to TRBD2. With 5 bases clipped from V and 4 bases from J, the junction kept 4 bases outside the gene matches. This CDR3 region has 14 residues. Germline V gene data show CDR1 as SGHTA and CDR2 as FQGTGA.

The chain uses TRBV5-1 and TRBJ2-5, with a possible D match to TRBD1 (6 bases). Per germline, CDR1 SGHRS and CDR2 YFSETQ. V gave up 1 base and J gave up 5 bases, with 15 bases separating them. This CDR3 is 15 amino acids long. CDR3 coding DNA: TGCGCCAGCAGCTTGAGTTTTGGGGGCCTGGAGACCCAGTACTTC. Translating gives CASSLSFGGLETQYF.

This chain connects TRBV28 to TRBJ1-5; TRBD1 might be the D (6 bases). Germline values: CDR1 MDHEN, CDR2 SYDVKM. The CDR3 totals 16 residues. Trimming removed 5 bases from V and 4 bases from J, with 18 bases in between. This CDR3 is CASSPPFQGWNQPQHF. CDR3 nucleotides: TGTGCCAGCAGTCCCCCTTTTCAGGGGTGGAATCAGCCCCAGCATTTT.

CDR3 nucleotide sequence: TGTGCCATCAGTACAGGACAGGTCGGAAGCTCCTACGAGCAGTACTTC. The encoded protein is CAISTGQVGSSYEQYF. This chain connects TRBV10-3 to TRBJ2-7; TRBD1 matches at 7 bases. This CDR3 contains 16 residues. Germline V gene lookup returns CDR1 ENHRY and CDR2 SYGVKD. The J segment lost 0 bases and the V segment lost 5 bases, leaving 10 bases of the junction unmatched.

CDR3 sequence reads: CASSDRIGTNEKLFF. CDR3 DNA: TGTGCCAGCAGTGACAGAATTGGCACTAATGAAAAACTGTTTTTT. The chain carries TRBV25-1 and TRBJ1-4; the D is unclear. This CDR3 is 15 amino acids long. Germline CDR1 is MGHDK and CDR2 is SYGVNS. Trimming left V 3 bases short and J 2 bases short, with 10 bases between.

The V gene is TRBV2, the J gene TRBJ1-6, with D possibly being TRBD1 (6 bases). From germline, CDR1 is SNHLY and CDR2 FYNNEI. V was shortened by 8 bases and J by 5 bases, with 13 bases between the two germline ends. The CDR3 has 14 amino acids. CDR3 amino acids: CASETGSNNSPLHF. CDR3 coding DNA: TGTGCCAGCGAGACAGGCTCAAATAATTCACCCCTCCACTTT.

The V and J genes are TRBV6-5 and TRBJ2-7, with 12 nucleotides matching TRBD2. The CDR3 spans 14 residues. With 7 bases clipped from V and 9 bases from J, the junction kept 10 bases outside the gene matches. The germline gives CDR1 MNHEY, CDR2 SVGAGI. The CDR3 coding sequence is TGTGCCAGCATAGAGAGACTAGCGGGGGCGGTGCAGTACTTC. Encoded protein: CASIERLAGAVQYF.

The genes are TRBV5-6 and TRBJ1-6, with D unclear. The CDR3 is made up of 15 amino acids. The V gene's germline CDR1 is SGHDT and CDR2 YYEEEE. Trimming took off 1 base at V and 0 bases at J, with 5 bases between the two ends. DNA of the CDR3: TGTGCCAGCAGCTTGCCGAGCTCCTATAATTCACCCCTCCACTTT. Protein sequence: CASSLPSSYNSPLHF.

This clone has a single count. The DNA for the CDR3 is TGCGCCAGCGGACTAGCGGGCTTCACAGATACGCAGTATTTT. This codes for CASGLAGFTDTQYF. The rearrangement links TRBV5-1 to TRBJ2-3; 11 nucleotides line up with TRBD2. CDR1 SGHRS and CDR2 YFSETQ come from the germline V gene. V trimming: 7 bases; J trimming: 2 bases; junction bases outside the gene matches: 3. The length of the CDR3 is 14 residues.

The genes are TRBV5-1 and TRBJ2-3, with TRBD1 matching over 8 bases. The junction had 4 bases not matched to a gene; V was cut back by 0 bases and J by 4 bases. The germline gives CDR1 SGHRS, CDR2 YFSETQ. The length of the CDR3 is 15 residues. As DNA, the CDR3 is TGCGCCAGCAGCTTGGGGACAGGGACCTCAGATACGCAGTATTTT. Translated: CASSLGTGTSDTQYF.

CDR3 sequence: CASSLLATGTEAFF. CDR3 nucleotide sequence: TGTGCCAGCAGCCTGTTGGCGACAGGCACTGAAGCTTTCTTT. The chain carries TRBV7-9 and TRBJ1-1; TRBD1 is a possible D gene (6 bases). Germline CDR1 is SEHNR and CDR2 is FQNEAQ (reference sequence). CDR3 length: 14 amino acids. V lost 5 bases, J lost 4 bases, and 14 bases lay in between. Drawing the rest from reference TRBV7-9 and TRBJ1-1, the complete variable domain is DTGVSQNPRHKITKRGQNVTFRCDPISEHNRLYWYRQTLGQGPEFLTYFQNEAQLEKSRLLSDRFSAERPKGSFSTLEIQRTEQGDSAMYLCASSLLATGTEAFFGQGTRLTVV.

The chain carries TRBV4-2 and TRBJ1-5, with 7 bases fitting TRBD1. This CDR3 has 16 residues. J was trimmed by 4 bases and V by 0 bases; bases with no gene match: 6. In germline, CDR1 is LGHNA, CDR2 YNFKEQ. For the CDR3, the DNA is TGTGCCAGCAGCCAAGATTGGGGACAGATTAATCAGCCCCAGCATTTT. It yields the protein CASSQDWGQINQPQHF.

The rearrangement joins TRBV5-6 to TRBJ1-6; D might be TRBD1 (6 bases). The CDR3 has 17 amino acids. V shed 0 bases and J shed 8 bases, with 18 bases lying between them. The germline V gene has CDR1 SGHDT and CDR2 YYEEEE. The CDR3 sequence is CASSLDGDRLFDSPLHF. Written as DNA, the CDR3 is TGTGCCAGCAGCTTGGATGGTGACAGGCTATTCGATTCACCCCTCCACTTT.

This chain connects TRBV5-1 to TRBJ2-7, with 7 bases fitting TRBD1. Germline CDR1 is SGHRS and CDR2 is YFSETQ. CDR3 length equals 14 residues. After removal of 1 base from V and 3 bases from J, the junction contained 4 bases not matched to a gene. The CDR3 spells CASSLTGVIYEQYF. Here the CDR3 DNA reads TGCGCCAGCAGCTTGACAGGGGTGATCTACGAGCAGTACTTC.

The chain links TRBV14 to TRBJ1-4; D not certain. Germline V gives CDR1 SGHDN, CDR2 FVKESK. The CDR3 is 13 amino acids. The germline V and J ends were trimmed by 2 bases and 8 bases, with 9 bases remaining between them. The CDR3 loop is CASSQSPAEKLFF. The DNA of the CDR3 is TGTGCCAGCAGCCAATCCCCCGCGGAAAAACTGTTTTTT.

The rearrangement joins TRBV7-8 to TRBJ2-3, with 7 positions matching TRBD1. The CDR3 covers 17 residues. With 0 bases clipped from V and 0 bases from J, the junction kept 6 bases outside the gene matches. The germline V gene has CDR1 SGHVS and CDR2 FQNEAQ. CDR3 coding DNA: TGTGCCAGCAGCTTAGCTGGTAGGGGGCCAAGCACAGATACGCAGTATTTT. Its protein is CASSLAGRGPSTDTQYF.

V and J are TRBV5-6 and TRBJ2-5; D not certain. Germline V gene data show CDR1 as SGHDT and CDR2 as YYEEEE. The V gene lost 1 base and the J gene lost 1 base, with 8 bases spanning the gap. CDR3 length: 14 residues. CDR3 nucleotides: TGTGCCAGCAGCTTGTTCGGGTCCCAAGAGACCCAGTACTTC. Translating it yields CASSLFGSQETQYF.

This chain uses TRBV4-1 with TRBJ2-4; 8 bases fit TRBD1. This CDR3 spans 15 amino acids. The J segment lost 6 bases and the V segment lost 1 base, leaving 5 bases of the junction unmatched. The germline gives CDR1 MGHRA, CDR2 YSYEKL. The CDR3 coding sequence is TGCGCCAGCAGCCAAGGGACAGGGTCCGGAAACATTCAGTACTTC. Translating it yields CASSQGTGSGNIQYF.

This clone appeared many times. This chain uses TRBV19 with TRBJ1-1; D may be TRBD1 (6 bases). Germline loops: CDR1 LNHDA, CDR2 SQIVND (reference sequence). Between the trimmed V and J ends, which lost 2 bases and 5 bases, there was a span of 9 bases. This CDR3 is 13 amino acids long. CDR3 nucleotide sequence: TGTGCCAGTAGTATAAGGGGGGGAACTGAAGCTTTCTTT. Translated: CASSIRGGTEAFF.

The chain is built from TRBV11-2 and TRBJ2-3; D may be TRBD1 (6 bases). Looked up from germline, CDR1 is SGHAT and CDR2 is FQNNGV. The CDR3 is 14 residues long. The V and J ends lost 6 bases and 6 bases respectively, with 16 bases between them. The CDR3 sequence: CASSLNRVPDTQYF. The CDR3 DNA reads TGTGCCAGCAGTCTTAACAGGGTCCCTGATACGCAGTATTTT.

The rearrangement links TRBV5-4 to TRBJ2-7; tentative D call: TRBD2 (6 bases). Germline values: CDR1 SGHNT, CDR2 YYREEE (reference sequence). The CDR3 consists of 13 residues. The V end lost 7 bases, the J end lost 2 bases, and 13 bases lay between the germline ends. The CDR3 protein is CASAGAGTYEQYF. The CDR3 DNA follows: TGTGCCAGCGCTGGGGCGGGGACCTACGAGCAGTACTTC.